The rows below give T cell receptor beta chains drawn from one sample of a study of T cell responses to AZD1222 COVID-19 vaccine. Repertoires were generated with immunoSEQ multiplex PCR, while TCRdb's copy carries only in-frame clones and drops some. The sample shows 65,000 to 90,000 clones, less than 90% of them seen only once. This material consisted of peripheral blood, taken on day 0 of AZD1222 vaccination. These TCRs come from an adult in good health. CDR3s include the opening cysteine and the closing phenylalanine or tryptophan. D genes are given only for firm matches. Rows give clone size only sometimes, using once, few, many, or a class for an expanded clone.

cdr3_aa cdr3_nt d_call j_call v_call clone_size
CASSYGTGSNQPQHF TGCGCCAGCAGCTACGGGACAGGAAGCAATCAGCCCCAGCATTTT TRBD1 TRBJ1-5 TRBV5-1 -
CARSWGGQGELPQHF TGTGCCCGCAGCTGGGGGGGACAGGGGGAATTACCCCAGCATTTT TRBD1 TRBJ1-5 TRBV5-6 -
CASSAGQGYTEAFF TGTGCCAGCAGCGCAGGACAGGGGTACACTGAAGCTTTCTTT TRBD1 TRBJ1-1 TRBV7-2 -
CASSLAGTGPGYTF TGTGCCAGCAGCTTAGCGGGGACAGGGCCTGGCTACACCTTC TRBD1 TRBJ1-2 TRBV7-9 -
CASRRTDATNEKLFF TGTGCCAGCAGGAGGACAGATGCAACTAATGAAAAACTGTTTTTT - TRBJ1-4 TRBV9 -
CALGVDTQYF TGTGCCTTGGGGGTGGATACGCAGTATTTT - TRBJ2-3 TRBV30 -
CASSEVPPYEQYF TGTGCCAGCAGTGAGGTTCCCCCCTACGAGCAGTACTTC - TRBJ2-7 TRBV2 -
CASILGGGNNEQFF TGTGCCAGTATCCTAGGGGGGGGGAACAATGAGCAGTTCTTC - TRBJ2-1 TRBV19 -
CASSKGTGNTGELFF TGTGCCAGCAGCAAGGGGACAGGGAACACCGGGGAGCTGTTTTTT TRBD1 TRBJ2-2 TRBV9 once
CASSSWGRSSYNEQFF TGTGCCAGCTCATCTTGGGGACGCAGCTCCTACAATGAGCAGTTCTTC - TRBJ2-1 TRBV18 -
CASSHSTGHTEAFF TGTGCCAGCAGCCATTCGACAGGGCACACTGAAGCTTTCTTT TRBD1 TRBJ1-1 TRBV3-1/TRBV3-2 -
CASRPKLAVPGGDTQYF TGTGCCAGCAGACCTAAACTAGCGGTCCCTGGCGGAGATACGCAGTATTTT TRBD2 TRBJ2-3 TRBV7-9 -
CASSSGTSLQETQYF TGCGCCAGCAGTTCCGGGACTAGCTTACAAGAGACCCAGTACTTC TRBD2 TRBJ2-5 TRBV5-1 -
CAWSGLAGVTGELFF TGTGCCTGGAGTGGACTAGCGGGGGTAACCGGGGAGCTGTTTTTT TRBD2 TRBJ2-2 TRBV30 -
CASSFGGHTEAFF TGTGCCAGCAGCTTCGGGGGGCACACTGAAGCTTTCTTT - TRBJ1-1 TRBV7-3 -
CASSLYKTTNYGYTF TGTGCCAGCAGTTTATATAAGACAACTAACTATGGCTACACCTTC - TRBJ1-2 TRBV28 -
CASSLSRTNIQYF TGTGCCAGCAGTTTGTCCAGGACAAACATTCAGTACTTC - TRBJ2-4 TRBV27 -
CASSVGLAAWETQYF TGCGCCAGCAGCGTGGGACTAGCTGCTTGGGAGACCCAGTACTTC TRBD2 TRBJ2-5 TRBV5-1 few
CASSVELGTGGTGELFF TGTGCCAGCAGCGTAGAGTTGGGGACAGGGGGCACCGGGGAGCTGTTTTTT TRBD1 TRBJ2-2 TRBV9 -
CASSATLGGEAFF TGTGCCAGTAGTGCCACCTTAGGGGGAGAAGCTTTCTTT - TRBJ1-1 TRBV19 -
CASSRPGGEQFF TGTGCCAGCAGCCGCCCGGGTGGTGAGCAGTTCTTC - TRBJ2-1 TRBV7-2 -
CAISASGTGSETQYF TGTGCCATCAGTGCCTCCGGGACAGGTTCCGAGACCCAGTACTTC TRBD1 TRBJ2-5 TRBV10-3 -
CASSRWASGSETQYF TGTGCCAGCAGTCGGTGGGCTAGCGGGAGCGAGACCCAGTACTTC TRBD2 TRBJ2-5 TRBV6-2/TRBV6-3 once
CSVSTGREQYF TGCAGTGTATCGACAGGGCGCGAGCAGTACTTC TRBD1 TRBJ2-7 TRBV20-1 -
CASSEQAYGYTF TGTGCCAGCAGTGAACAGGCTTATGGCTACACCTTC - TRBJ1-2 TRBV2 -
CASSPAQETQYF TGTGCCAGCTCACCAGCACAAGAGACCCAGTACTTC - TRBJ2-5 TRBV18 -
CASSPGGNQPQHF TGTGCCAGCAGCCCTGGGGGGAATCAGCCCCAGCATTTT - TRBJ1-5 TRBV11-2 -
CASSQLLDSSYEQYF TGCGCCAGCAGCCAACTATTGGACAGCTCCTACGAGCAGTACTTC - TRBJ2-7 TRBV4-1 few